These 5 T cell receptor beta chains share one sample of origin, sequenced in a study of shared clonotypes between healthy human individuals. Profiled with immunoSEQ multiplex PCR; TCRdb holds only in-frame clones, not every one. In the table there are about 1 million clones, around 75% of which are singletons. Sequenced sample: memory CD4+ T cells sorted from blood. Subset indicated: CD45RA-negative fraction. The receptors come from a man aged 18 to 29 in good health.

The rearrangement uses TRBV5-5 and TRBJ2-7; 7 bases are a match to TRBD1. J was trimmed by 3 bases and V by 3 bases; bases with no gene match: 6. The CDR3 covers 14 residues. Germline V gene lookup returns CDR1 SGHKS and CDR2 YYEKEE (reference sequence). The CDR3, as DNA: TGTGCCAGCAGCTCCCCGGGACAGCACTACGAGCAGTACTTC. This gives the protein CASSSPGQHYEQYF.

This clone was seen a handful of times. Given a much more abundant clone one base away, this may be a read error. Additional DNA sequences in this sample encode the identical CDR3. This chain links TRBV5-4 with TRBJ1-1; D is undetermined. This CDR3 has 13 residues. The V end was cut by 2 bases, the J end by 0 bases, with 5 bases between. Per the germline V gene, CDR1 is SGHNT and CDR2 is YYREEE (reference sequence). This CDR3 reads CASSLDLNTEAFF. The CDR3 DNA reads TGTGCCAGCAGCTTAGACTTGAACACTGAAGCTTTCTTT.

This chain joins TRBV30 and TRBJ2-7, with 10 bases identical to TRBD2. Per germline, CDR1 GTSNPN and CDR2 SVGIG (reference sequence). V trimming: 2 bases; J trimming: 7 bases; junction bases outside the gene matches: 5. The CDR3 covers 13 residues. As DNA, the CDR3 is TGTGCCTGGAGTCCGGGACTAGCGAGGGAGCAGTACTTC. Protein product: CAWSPGLAREQYF.

V gene TRBV28 combines with J gene TRBJ1-5, with D perhaps TRBD1 (6 bases). CDR3 length equals 15 residues. V gave up 6 bases and J gave up 5 bases, with 17 bases separating them. Looked up from germline, CDR1 is MDHEN and CDR2 is SYDVKM. The CDR3 DNA reads as TGTGCCAGCAGCATTAAAAGAGGGGGGGATCAGCCCCAGCATTTT. It yields the protein CASSIKRGGDQPQHF.

This clone was counted ten times or more. The chain links TRBV7-2 to TRBJ1-3; TRBD1 matches at 9 bases. This CDR3 is built from 13 residues. Germline V gene data show CDR1 as SGHTA and CDR2 as FQGNSA. Trimming at V came to 4 bases and at J to 14 bases, leaving 9 bases not matched to a gene. CDR3 protein: CASSSGTGGPLYF. Written as DNA, the CDR3 is TGTGCCAGCAGCTCCGGAACAGGGGGCCCCCTATATTTT.